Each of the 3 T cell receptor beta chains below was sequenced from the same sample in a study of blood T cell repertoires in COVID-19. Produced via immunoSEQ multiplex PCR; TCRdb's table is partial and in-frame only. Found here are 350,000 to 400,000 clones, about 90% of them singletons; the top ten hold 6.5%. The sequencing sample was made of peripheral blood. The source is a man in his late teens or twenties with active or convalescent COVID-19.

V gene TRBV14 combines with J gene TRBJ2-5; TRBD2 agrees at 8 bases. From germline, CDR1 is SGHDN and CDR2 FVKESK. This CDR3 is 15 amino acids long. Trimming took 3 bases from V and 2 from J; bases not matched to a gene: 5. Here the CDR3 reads CASSQVAGRQETQYF. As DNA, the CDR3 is TGTGCCAGCAGCCAGGTAGCGGGACGGCAAGAGACCCAGTACTTC.

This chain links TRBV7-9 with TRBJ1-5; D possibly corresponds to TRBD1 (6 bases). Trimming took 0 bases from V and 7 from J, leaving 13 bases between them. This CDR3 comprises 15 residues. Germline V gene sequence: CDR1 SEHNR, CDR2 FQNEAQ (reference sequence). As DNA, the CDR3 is TGTGCCAGCAGCTTAGCGGGCAGGGGTGGACAGCCCCAGCATTTT. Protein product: CASSLAGRGGQPQHF.

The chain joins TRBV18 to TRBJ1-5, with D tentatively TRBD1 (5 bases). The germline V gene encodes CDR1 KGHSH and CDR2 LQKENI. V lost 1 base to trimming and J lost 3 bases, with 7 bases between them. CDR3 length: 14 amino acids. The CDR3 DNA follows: TGTGCCAGCTCACCACAAGGGGACAATCAGCCCCAGCATTTT. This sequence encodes CASSPQGDNQPQHF.